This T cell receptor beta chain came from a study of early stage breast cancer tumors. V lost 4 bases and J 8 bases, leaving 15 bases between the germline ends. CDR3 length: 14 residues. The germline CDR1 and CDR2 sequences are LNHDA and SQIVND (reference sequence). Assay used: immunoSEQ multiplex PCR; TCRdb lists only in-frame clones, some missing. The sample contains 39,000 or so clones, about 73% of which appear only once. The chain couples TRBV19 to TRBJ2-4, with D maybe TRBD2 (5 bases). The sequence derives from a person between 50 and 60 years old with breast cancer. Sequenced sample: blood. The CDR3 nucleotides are TGTGCCAGTAGTACCGGGATGAGTTGGGACATTCAGTACTTC. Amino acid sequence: CASSTGMSWDIQYF.